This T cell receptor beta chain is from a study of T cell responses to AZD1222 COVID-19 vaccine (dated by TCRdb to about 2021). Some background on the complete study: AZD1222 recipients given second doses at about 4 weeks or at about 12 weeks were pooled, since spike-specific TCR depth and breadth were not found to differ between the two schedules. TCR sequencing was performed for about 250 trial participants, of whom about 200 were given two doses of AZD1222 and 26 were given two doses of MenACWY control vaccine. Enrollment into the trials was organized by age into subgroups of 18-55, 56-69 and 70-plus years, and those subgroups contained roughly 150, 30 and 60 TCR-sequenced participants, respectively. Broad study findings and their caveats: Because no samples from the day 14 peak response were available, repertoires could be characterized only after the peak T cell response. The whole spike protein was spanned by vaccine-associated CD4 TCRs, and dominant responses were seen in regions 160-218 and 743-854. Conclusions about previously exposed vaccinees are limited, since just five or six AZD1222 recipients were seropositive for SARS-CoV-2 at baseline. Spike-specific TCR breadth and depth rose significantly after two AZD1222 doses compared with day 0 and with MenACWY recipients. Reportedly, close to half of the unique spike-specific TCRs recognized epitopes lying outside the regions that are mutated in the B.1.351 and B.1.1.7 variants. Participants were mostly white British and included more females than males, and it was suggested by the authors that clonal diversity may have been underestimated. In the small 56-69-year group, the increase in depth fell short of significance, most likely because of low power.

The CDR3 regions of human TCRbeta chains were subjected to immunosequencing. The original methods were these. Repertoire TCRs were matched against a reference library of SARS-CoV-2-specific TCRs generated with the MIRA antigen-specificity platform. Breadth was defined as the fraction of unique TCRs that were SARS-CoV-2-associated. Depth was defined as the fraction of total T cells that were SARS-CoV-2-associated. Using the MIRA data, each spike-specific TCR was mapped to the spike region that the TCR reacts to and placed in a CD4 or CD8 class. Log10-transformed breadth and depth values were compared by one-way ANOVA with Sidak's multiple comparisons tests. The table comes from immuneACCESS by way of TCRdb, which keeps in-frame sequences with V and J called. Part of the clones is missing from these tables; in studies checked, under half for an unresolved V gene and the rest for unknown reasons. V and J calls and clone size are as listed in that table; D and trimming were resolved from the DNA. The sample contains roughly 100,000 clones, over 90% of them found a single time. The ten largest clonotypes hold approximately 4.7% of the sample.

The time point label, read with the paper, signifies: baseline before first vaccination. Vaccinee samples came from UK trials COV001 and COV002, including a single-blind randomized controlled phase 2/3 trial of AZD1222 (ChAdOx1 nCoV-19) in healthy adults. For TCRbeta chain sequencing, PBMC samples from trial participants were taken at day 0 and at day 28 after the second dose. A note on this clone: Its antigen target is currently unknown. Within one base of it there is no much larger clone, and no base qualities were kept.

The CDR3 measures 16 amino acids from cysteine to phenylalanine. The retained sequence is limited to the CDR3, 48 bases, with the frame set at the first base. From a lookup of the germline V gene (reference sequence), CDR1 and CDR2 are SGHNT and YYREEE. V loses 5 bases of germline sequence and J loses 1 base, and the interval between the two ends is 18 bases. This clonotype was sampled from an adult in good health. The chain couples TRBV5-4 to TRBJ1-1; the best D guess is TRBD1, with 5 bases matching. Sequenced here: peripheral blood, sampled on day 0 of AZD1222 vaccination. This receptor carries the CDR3 CASRGLARDGNTEAFF. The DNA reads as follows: TGTGCCAGCAGGGGGCTTGCTCGGGACGGGAACACTGAAGCTTTCTTT.